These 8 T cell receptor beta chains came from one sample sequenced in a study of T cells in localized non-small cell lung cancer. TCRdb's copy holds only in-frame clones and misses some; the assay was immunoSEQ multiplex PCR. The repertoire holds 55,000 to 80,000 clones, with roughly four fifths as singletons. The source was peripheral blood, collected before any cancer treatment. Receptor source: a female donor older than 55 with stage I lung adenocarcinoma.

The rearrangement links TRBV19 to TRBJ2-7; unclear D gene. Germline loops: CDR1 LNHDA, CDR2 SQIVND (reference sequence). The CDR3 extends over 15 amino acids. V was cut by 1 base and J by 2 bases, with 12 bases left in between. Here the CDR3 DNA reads TGTGCCAGTAGTATAGTGAAGAACAGCGCCTACGAGCAGTACTTC. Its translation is CASSIVKNSAYEQYF.

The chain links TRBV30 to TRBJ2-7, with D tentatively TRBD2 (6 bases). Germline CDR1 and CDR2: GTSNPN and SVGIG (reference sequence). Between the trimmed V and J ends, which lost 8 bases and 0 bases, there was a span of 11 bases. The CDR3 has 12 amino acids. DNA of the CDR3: TGTGCCGATACTAGCATCTCCTACGAGCAGTACTTC. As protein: CADTSISYEQYF.

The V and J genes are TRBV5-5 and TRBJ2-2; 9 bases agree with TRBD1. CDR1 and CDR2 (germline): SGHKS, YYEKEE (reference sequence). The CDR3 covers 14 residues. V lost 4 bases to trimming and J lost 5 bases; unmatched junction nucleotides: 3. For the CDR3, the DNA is TGTGCCAGCAGCCGGGGACAGGGAACCGGGGAGCTGTTTTTT. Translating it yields CASSRGQGTGELFF.

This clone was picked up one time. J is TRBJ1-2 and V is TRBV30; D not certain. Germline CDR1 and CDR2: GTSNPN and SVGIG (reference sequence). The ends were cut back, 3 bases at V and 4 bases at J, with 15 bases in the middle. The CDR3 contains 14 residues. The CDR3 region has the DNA TGTGCCTGGAGAAAACCAGGTTCCAGCTATGGCTACACCTTC. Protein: CAWRKPGSSYGYTF. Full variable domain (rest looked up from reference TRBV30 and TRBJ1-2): SQTIHQWPATLVQPVGSPLSLECTVEGTSNPNLYWYRQAAGRGLQLLFYSVGIGQISSEVPQNLSASRPQDRQFILSSKKLLLSDSGFYLCAWRKPGSSYGYTFGSGTRLTVV.

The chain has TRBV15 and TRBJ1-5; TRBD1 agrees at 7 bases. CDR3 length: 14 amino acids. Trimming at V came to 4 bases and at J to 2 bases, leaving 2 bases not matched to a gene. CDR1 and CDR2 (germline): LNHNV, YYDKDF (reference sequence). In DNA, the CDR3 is TGTGCCACCAGCACCGGGACAGGCAATCAGCCCCAGCATTTT. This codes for CATSTGTGNQPQHF.

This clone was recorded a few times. CDR3 coding DNA: TGTGCCAGCAGCCAGGGGGGCACTGAAGCTTTCTTT. It encodes CASSQGGTEAFF. V and J are TRBV2 and TRBJ1-1; 7 nucleotides match TRBD1. Germline V gene lookup returns CDR1 SNHLY and CDR2 FYNNEI. The V and J ends lost 6 bases and 4 bases, in that order; junction bases with no gene match: 2. The CDR3 runs 12 residues.

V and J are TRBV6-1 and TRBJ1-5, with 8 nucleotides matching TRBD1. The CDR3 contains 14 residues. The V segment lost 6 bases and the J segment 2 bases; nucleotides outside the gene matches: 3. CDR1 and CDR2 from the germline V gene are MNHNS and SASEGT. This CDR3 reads CASRGQERNQPQHF. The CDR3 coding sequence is TGTGCCAGCAGGGGACAGGAGCGCAATCAGCCCCAGCATTTT.

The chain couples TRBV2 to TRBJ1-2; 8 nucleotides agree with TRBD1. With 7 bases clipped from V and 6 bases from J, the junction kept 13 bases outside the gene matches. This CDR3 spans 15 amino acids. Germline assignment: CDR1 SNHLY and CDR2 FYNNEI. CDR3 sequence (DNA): TGTGCCAGCACGGGCCCTCAGGGGGCGAGGAATGGCTACACCTTC. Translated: CASTGPQGARNGYTF.